This T cell receptor beta chain comes out of a study of blood T cell repertoires in COVID-19. Study details: T cells, B-cell-depleted T cells, or PBMCs supplied cDNA or gDNA.

TCRdb's copy holds only in-frame clones and misses some; the assay was immunoSEQ multiplex PCR. The repertoire includes approximately 20,000 clones, 70% to 85% of them detected once, and about 6.1% sits in the top ten. This CDR3 region has 19 residues. Germline V gives CDR1 LGHDT, CDR2 YNNKEL (reference sequence). Trimming cost V 2 bases and J 2 bases; bases outside gene matches: 14. V and J are TRBV3-1 (or the pseudogene TRBV3-2) and TRBJ2-3, with 9 bases aligning to TRBD2. Specimen: peripheral blood. This receptor was obtained from a human donor in a cohort sampled during active COVID-19. The CDR3 nucleotides read TGTGCCAGCAGCCAAACCGGGACTAGCCTTTTCTCTAACACAGATACGCAGTATTTT. This sequence encodes CASSQTGTSLFSNTDTQYF.